This T cell receptor (beta chain) originates from a study of response to subunit inactivated influenza vaccine. This CDR3 is 15 amino acids long. CDR1 and CDR2 (germline): SGHRS, YFSETQ. Trimming pared 4 bases from V and 1 base from J, leaving 13 bases between. Using its own MiXCR run on the RT-PCR reads, TCRdb lists one record per CDR3 protein. The data show hundreds of thousands of distinct CDR3 sequences, around 10% seen once. Study-level results: A suggestion made by the authors is that each seasonal influenza vaccination recruits few new T cells.

Remarks on this clonotype: Its specificity is unknown.

Another study also made use of these data, one on T cells expressing NK-cell markers. That report notes: TCR beta libraries carry UMIs added by 5'RACE template switching.

This specimen was PBMCs from blood, taken on the day of vaccination. The source of this sequence is a man over 45 who received an inactivated influenza vaccine. This rearrangement joins TRBV5-1 to TRBJ2-3; D uncertain. In DNA form, the CDR3 reads TGCGCCAGCAGCAGGCAGGCTCAGGGCACAGATACGCAGTATTTT. The encoded protein is CASSRQAQGTDTQYF.